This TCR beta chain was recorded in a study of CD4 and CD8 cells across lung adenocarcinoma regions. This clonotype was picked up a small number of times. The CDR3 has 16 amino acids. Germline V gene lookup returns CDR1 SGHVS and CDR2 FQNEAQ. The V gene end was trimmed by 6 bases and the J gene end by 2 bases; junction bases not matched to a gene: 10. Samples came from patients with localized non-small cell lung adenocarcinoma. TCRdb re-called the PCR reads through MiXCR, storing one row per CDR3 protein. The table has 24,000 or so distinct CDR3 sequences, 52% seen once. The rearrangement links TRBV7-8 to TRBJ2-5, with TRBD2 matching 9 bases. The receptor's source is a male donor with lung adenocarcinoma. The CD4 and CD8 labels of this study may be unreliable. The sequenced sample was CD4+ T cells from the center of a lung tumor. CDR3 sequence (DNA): TGTGCCAGCAGGTCTCGCTGGCTAGCGGGACAAGAGACCCAGTACTTC. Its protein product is CASRSRWLAGQETQYF.